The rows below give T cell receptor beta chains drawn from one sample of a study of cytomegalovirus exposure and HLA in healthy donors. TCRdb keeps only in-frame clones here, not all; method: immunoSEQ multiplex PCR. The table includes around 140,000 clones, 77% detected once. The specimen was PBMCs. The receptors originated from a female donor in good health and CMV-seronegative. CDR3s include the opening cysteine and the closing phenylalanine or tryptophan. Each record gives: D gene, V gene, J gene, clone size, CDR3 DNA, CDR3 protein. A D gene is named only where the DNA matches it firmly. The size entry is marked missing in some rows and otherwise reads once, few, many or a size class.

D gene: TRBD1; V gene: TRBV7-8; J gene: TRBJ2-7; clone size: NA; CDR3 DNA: TGTGCCAGCAGCTTACAGACAGGGCGGTACGAGCAGTACTTC; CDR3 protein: CASSLQTGRYEQYF
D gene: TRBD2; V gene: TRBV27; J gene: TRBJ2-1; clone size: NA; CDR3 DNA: TGTGCCAGCACCCCCGCGGGACTAGCGGGGGGCCCCTACAATGAGCAGTTCTTC; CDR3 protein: CASTPAGLAGGPYNEQFF
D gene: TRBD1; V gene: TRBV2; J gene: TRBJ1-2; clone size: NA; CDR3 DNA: TGTGCCAGCAGAGCCGGGACAGGGTTTGGCTACACCTTC; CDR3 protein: CASRAGTGFGYTF
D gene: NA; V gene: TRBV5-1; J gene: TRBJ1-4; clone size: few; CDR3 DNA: TGCGCCAGCACCCTGGGCCGGACAGCTAGTAATGAAAAACTGTTTTTT; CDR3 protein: CASTLGRTASNEKLFF
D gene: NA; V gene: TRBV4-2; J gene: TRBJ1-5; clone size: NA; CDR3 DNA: TGTGCCAGCAGCCAAGATCAGAGGGTAGATCAGCCCCAGCATTTT; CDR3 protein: CASSQDQRVDQPQHF
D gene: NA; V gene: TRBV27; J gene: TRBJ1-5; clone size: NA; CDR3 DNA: TGTGCCAGCAGTTTAGGGGGCGCGGGCAATCAGCCCCAGCATTTT; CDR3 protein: CASSLGGAGNQPQHF
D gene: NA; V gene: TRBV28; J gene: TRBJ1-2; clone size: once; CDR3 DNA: TGTGCCAGCAGTCGCGGGGATGACTATGGCTACACCTTC; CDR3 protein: CASSRGDDYGYTF
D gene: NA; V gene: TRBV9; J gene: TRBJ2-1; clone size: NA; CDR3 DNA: TGTGCCAGCAGCGTAGACGGGGGTCATGAGCAGTTCTTC; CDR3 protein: CASSVDGGHEQFF
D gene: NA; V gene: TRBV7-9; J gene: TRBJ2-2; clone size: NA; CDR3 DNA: TGTTCCAGCAGCTTAAGACAGGACTACACCGGGGAGCTGTTTTTT; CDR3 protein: CSSSLRQDYTGELFF
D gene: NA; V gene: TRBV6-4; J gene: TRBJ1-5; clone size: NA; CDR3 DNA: TGTGCCAGCAGTGAATGGGGCGGTCAGCCCCAGCATTTT; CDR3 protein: CASSEWGGQPQHF
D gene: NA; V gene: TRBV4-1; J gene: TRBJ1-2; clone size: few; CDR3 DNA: TGCGCCAGCAGCCAAGATTTCGAAGGGGCTAACTATGGCTACACCTTC; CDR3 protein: CASSQDFEGANYGYTF
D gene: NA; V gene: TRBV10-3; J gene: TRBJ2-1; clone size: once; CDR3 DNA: TGTGCCATCAGTGTCCCCCCTGGGCAGGGGGGCTCCTACAATGAGCAGTTCTTC; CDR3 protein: CAISVPPGQGGSYNEQFF
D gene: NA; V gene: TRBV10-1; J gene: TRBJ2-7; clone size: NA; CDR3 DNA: TGCGCCAGCAGTGAGACCGGGGGTAGTCGCTTATACTTC; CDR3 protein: CASSETGGSRLYF
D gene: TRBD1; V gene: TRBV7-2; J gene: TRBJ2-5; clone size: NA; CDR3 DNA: TGTGCCAGCAGCTTCGGACAGGGCCAAGAGACCCAGTACTTC; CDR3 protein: CASSFGQGQETQYF
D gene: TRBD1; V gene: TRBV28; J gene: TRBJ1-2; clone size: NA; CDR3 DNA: TGTGTCAGCAGTTACATCCTCGGACAGGAAGACTATGGCTACACCTTC; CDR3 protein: CVSSYILGQEDYGYTF
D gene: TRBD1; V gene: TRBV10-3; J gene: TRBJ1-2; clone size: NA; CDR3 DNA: TGTGCCATCAGTTCCGGGACAGGGCTGTATCTTTATGGCTACACCTTC; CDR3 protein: CAISSGTGLYLYGYTF
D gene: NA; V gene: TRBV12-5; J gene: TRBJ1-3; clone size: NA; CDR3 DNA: TGTGCTAGTGGTTTGGTTCTAGGTTACTCTGGAAACACCATATATTTT; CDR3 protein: CASGLVLGYSGNTIYF
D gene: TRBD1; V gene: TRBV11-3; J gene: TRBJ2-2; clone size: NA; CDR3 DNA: TGTGCCAGCAGCATCCCGGGACAGGGGCCGTTCCTGAACACCGGGGAGCTGTTTTTT; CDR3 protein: CASSIPGQGPFLNTGELFF
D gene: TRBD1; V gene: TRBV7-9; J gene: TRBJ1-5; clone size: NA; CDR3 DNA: TGTGCCAGCAGCCAAAGCGACAGGGGAGGAATTCCTCAGCCCCAGCATTTT; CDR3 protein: CASSQSDRGGIPQPQHF
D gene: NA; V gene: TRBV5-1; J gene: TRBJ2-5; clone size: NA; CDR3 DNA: TGCGCCAGCAGCCGTCAAGAGACCCAGTACTTC; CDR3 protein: CASSRQETQYF
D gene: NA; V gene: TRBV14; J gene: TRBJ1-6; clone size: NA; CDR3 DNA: TGTGCCAGCAGCCAAATAAGCAATTCACCCCTCCACTTT; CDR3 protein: CASSQISNSPLHF
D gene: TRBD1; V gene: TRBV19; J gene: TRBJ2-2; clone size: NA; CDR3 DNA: TGTGCCAGTAGTGCCAGGACAGGGGGCAACACCGGGGAGCTGTTTTTT; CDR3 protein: CASSARTGGNTGELFF
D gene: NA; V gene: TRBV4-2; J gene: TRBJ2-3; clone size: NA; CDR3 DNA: TGTGCCAGCAGCCAAGATCCGAGGGCAGCCTCCGGGGCAGATACGCAGTATTTT; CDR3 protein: CASSQDPRAASGADTQYF
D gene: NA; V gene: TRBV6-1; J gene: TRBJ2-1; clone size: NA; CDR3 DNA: TGTGCCAGCAGTTATAGCCCAGACAATGAGCAGTTCTTC; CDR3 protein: CASSYSPDNEQFF
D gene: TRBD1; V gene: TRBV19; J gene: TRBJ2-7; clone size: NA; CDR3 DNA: TGTGCCAGTAGTCGCCGCGGGACAGGGGGCGACAGAGTATACGAGCAGTACTTC; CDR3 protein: CASSRRGTGGDRVYEQYF
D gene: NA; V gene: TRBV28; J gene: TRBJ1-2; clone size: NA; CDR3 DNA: TGTGCCAGCAGTTTCGGGGGAACCCGCTATGGCTACACCTTC; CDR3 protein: CASSFGGTRYGYTF
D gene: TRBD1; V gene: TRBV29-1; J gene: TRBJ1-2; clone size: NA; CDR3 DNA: TGCAGCGTTGAAGTCCAACAGGGGGCGCGCGGCTACACCTTC; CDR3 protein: CSVEVQQGARGYTF
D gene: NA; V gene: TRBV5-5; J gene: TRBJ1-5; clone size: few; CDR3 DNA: TGTGCCAGCAGCTTTGGGCCCCCAGGGGGCAATCAGCCCCAGCATTTT; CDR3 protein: CASSFGPPGGNQPQHF
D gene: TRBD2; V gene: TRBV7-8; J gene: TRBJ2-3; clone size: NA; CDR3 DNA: TGTGCCAGCAGCCTCGGGGGGACTAGCACAGATACGCAGTATTTT; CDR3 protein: CASSLGGTSTDTQYF
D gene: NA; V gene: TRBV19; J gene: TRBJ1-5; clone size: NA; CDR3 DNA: TGTGCCAGTAGTATGAGGGTTCAGCCCCAGCATTTT; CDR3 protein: CASSMRVQPQHF
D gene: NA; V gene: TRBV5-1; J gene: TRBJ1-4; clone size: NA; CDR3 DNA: TGCGCCAGCAGCTTGGCCGACCTCGGACAGACTGAAAAACTGTTTTTT; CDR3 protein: CASSLADLGQTEKLFF
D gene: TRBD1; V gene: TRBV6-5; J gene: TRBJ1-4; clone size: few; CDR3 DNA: TGTGCCAGCAGTCCACAGGGGGCAGGGGAAAAACTGTTTTTT; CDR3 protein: CASSPQGAGEKLFF
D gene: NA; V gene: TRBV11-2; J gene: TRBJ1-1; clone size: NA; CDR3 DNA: TGTGCCAGCAGCTTAGGGGCAGATGAAGCTTTCTTT; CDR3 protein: CASSLGADEAFF
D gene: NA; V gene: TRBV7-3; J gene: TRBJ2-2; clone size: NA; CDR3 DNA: TGTGCCAGCAGCTTACTCCCTCGCGGGGAGCTGTTTTTT; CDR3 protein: CASSLLPRGELFF
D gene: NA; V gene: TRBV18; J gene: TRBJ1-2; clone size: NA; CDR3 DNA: TGTGCCAGCTCACTACGAACAACGGGGGGGAACTATGGCTACACCTTC; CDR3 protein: CASSLRTTGGNYGYTF
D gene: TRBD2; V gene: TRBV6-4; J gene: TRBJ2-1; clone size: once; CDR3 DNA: TGTGCCAGCAGTGAGGACGGTCTAGGAGGGAGGGGTGAGCAGTTCTTC; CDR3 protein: CASSEDGLGGRGEQFF
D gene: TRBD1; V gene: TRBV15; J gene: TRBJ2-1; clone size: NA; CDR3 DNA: TGTGCCACCAGCAGTTGGGACAGTCGCTCCTACAATGAGCAGTTCTTC; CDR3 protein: CATSSWDSRSYNEQFF
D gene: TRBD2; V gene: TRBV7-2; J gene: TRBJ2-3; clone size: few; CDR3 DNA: TGTGCCAGCAGCTTAGCGGGAGGGACGGATACGCAGTATTTT; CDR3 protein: CASSLAGGTDTQYF
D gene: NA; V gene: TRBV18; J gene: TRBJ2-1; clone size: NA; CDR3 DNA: TGTGCCAGCTCACCAGTCGGGTCAACCTACAATGAGCAGTTCTTC; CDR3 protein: CASSPVGSTYNEQFF
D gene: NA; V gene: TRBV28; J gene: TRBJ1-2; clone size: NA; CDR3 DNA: TGTGCCAGCAGTTCCGAGAGGTATGGCTACACCTTC; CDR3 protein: CASSSERYGYTF
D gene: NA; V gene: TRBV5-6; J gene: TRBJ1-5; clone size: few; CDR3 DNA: TGTGCCAGCAGCCCGAAGACGGACAGACCGTATAGCAATCAGCCCCAGCATTTT; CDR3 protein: CASSPKTDRPYSNQPQHF
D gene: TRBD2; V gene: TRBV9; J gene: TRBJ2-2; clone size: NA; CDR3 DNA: TGTGCCAGCAGCGGCGGGGGGCTGGAGGCCGGGGAGCTGTTTTTT; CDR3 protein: CASSGGGLEAGELFF
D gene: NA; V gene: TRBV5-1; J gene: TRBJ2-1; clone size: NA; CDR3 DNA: TGCGCCAGCAGCACGAACACCAATCAAAATGAGCAGTTCTTC; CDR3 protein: CASSTNTNQNEQFF
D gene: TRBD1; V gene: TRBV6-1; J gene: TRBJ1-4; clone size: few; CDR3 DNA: TGTGCCAGTACCGACAGGGGAGGCGGTGGAAAACTGTTTTTT; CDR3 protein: CASTDRGGGGKLFF
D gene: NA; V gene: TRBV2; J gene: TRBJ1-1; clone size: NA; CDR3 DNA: TGTGCCAGCAGTGCCGGGGGGCGCGGCACTGAAGCTTTCTTT; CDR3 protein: CASSAGGRGTEAFF
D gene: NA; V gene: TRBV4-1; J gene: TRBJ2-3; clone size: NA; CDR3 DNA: TGCGCCAGCAGCCAAGAAATCCGGGGCACAGATACGCAGTATTTT; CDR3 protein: CASSQEIRGTDTQYF
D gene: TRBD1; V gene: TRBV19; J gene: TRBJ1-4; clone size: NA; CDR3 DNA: TGTGCCAGTACTGGGAGGGGACAGGGGGTTGAAAAACTGTTTTTT; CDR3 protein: CASTGRGQGVEKLFF
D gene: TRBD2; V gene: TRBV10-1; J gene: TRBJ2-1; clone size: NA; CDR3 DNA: TGCGCCAGCAGTGAGGTTGGAGGAGCGGGAGGAAAGAATGAGCAGTTCTTC; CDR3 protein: CASSEVGGAGGKNEQFF
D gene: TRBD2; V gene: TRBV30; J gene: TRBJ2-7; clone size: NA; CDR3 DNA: TGTGCCTGGACTAGCGGGACGCACGAGCAGTACTTC; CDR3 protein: CAWTSGTHEQYF
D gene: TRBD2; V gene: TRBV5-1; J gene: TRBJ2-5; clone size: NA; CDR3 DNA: TGCGCCAGCAGCTTCCTCGGGGCGGGGGGCCAAGAGACCCAGTACTTC; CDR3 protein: CASSFLGAGGQETQYF
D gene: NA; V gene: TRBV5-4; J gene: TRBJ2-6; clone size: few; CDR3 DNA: TGTGCCAGCAGCCTTCGCTCTGGGGCCAACGTCCTGACTTTC; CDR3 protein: CASSLRSGANVLTF
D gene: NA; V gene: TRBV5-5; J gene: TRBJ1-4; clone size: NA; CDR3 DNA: TGTGCCAGCAGCTTGGTTCCGGGGGGCGGAGAAAAACTGTTTTTT; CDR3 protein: CASSLVPGGGEKLFF
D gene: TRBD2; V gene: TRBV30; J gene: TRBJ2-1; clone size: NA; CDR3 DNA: TGTGCCTGGGGGAGCGGGGCCTCCTACAATGAGCAGTTCTTC; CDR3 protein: CAWGSGASYNEQFF
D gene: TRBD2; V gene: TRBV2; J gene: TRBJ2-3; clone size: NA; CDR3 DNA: TGTGCCAGCGCCATGGGGGGTAGCGGGAGGTCCCTACTTAGCACAGATACGCAGTATTTT; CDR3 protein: CASAMGGSGRSLLSTDTQYF
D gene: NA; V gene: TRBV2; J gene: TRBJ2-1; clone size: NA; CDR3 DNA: TGTGCCAGCAGGACATATCAGCGGGTTTCCTACAATGAGCAGTTCTTC; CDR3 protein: CASRTYQRVSYNEQFF
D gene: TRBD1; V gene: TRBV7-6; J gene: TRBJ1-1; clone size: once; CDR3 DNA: TGTGCCAGCAGCCGACAGGGGGCGCTCACTGAAGCTTTCTTT; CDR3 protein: CASSRQGALTEAFF
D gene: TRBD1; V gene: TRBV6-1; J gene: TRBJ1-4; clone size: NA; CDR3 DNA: TGTGCCAGCAGTGATCCAAGGTCGGGACAGGCCCCCCAGACGGATGAAAAACTGTTTTTT; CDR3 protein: CASSDPRSGQAPQTDEKLFF
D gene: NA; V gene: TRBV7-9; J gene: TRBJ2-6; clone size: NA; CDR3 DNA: TGTGCCAGCAGCTTTCCACAGGCAGCCCGCTCTGGGGCCAACGTCCTGACTTTC; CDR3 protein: CASSFPQAARSGANVLTF